Listed below are T cell receptor beta chains from one sample, sequenced in a study of blood T cell repertoires in COVID-19. Profiling relied on immunoSEQ multiplex PCR, and the TCRdb table lists in-frame clones only, not all of them. The sample lists approximately 400,000 clones, roughly nine tenths occurring once. The sequenced sample consisted of PBMCs or T cells enriched from blood (not recorded which). These receptors originate from a woman aged 40 to 49 who had been exposed to COVID-19. Both conserved end residues are part of each CDR3. D genes are given only for firm matches. Clone size is not always given. Where it is, it says once, few, many or a class for expanded clones.

V gene	D gene	J gene	clone size	CDR3 protein	CDR3 DNA
TRBV13	-	TRBJ1-2	-	CASSPRRNYGYTF	TGTGCCAGCAGCCCCCGCAGGAACTATGGCTACACCTTC
TRBV5-4	-	TRBJ2-7	-	CASSPGQSYEQYF	TGTGCCAGCAGCCCTGGACAGAGCTACGAGCAGTACTTC
TRBV19	-	TRBJ1-1	-	CASISVVGGPKNTEAFF	TGTGCCAGTATTTCGGTAGTCGGGGGGCCCAAGAACACTGAAGCTTTCTTT
TRBV19	-	TRBJ1-2	-	CASSNRPANYGYTF	TGTGCCAGTAGTAATCGTCCCGCGAACTATGGCTACACCTTC
TRBV20-1	-	TRBJ1-6	-	CSASNARAAGSYNSPLHF	TGCAGTGCTAGTAACGCTCGGGCCGCGGGCTCCTATAATTCACCCCTCCACTTT
TRBV11-3	-	TRBJ1-2	-	CASSLEAGPLPYGYTF	TGTGCCAGCAGCTTAGAGGCGGGACCTCTCCCCTATGGCTACACCTTC
TRBV11-3	-	TRBJ2-7	-	CASSRSVGPHEQYF	TGTGCCAGCAGCCGGTCGGTGGGCCCACACGAGCAGTACTTC
TRBV19	TRBD2	TRBJ2-5	-	CASSMTSGDQETQYF	TGTGCCAGTAGTATGACTAGCGGGGACCAAGAGACCCAGTACTTC
TRBV29-1	TRBD2	TRBJ2-3	-	CSARGGSGDTQYF	TGCAGCGCCCGCGGGGGTAGTGGAGATACGCAGTATTTT
TRBV5-1	-	TRBJ1-4	-	CASSFDSLLGEKLFF	TGCGCCAGCAGCTTTGACAGCTTACTGGGTGAAAAACTGTTTTTT
TRBV15	TRBD2	TRBJ2-4	-	CATSSPKGYSGGSDKNIQYF	TGTGCCACCAGCAGTCCTAAAGGGTATAGCGGGGGATCGGACAAAAACATTCAGTACTTC
TRBV19	-	TRBJ2-3	once	CASTGAVPPHDTQYF	TGTGCCAGTACTGGAGCAGTCCCGCCTCACGATACGCAGTATTTT
TRBV5-6	-	TRBJ2-3	-	CASSFFGGTDTQYF	TGTGCCAGCAGCTTCTTTGGGGGGACAGATACGCAGTATTTT
TRBV11-3	TRBD2	TRBJ2-4	-	CASSPGLAGGRRGNIQYF	TGTGCCAGCAGCCCCGGGCTAGCGGGAGGACGGAGGGGAAACATTCAGTACTTC
TRBV7-9	-	TRBJ2-2	few	CASSPRLAGELFF	TGTGCCAGCAGCCCCCGGTTGGCCGGGGAGCTGTTTTTT
TRBV5-1	-	TRBJ1-1	once	CASSLYQDETEAFF	TGCGCCAGCAGCTTGTATCAGGATGAAACTGAAGCTTTCTTT
TRBV7-2	-	TRBJ1-1	few	CASSLGGVGQLEAFF	TGTGCCAGCAGCTTAGGAGGGGTCGGACAGCTAGAAGCTTTCTTT
TRBV13	TRBD2	TRBJ2-5	-	CASSPRGAGGLETQYF	TGTGCCAGCAGCCCAAGGGGGGCGGGAGGCCTCGAGACCCAGTACTTC
TRBV10-2	-	TRBJ1-3	-	CASSGAGYSGNTIYF	TGCGCCAGCAGTGGGGCCGGCTACTCTGGAAACACCATATATTTT
TRBV7-2	-	TRBJ1-2	-	CASSPPGRVYGYTF	TGTGCCAGCAGCCCCCCTGGGAGAGTCTATGGCTACACCTTC
TRBV7-9	-	TRBJ2-2	-	CASSLSVDTGELFF	TGTGCCAGCAGCTTAAGTGTAGACACCGGGGAGCTGTTTTTT
TRBV19	-	TRBJ1-1	-	CASTGRLNTEAFF	TGTGCCAGTACGGGGAGATTGAACACTGAAGCTTTCTTT
TRBV29-1	TRBD1	TRBJ1-1	-	CSVEVRGRRGTEAFF	TGCAGCGTTGAAGTCAGGGGGCGCAGAGGAACTGAAGCTTTCTTT
TRBV2	TRBD1	TRBJ2-7	-	CASSEQGVSPYEQYF	TGTGCCAGCAGTGAACAGGGGGTCTCCCCCTACGAGCAGTACTTC
TRBV19	-	TRBJ1-1	-	CASRGGRTEAFF	TGTGCCAGTCGCGGGGGTCGCACTGAAGCTTTCTTT
TRBV12-3/TRBV12-4	-	TRBJ2-5	-	CASSFRATKSKYF	TGTGCCAGCAGTTTCCGAGCGACCAAATCGAAGTACTTC
TRBV9	-	TRBJ1-6	once	CASSVKGENSPLHF	TGTGCCAGCAGCGTAAAAGGAGAGAATTCACCCCTCCACTTT
TRBV2	-	TRBJ1-1	once	CAHPVGPIKSEAFF	TGTGCCCACCCCGTTGGTCCAATAAAGAGTGAAGCTTTCTTT
TRBV4-1	TRBD1	TRBJ2-2	once	CASSQVGGQGGSNTGELFF	TGCGCCAGCAGCCAAGTGGGGGGACAGGGAGGGTCGAACACCGGGGAGCTGTTTTTT
TRBV6-5	TRBD1	TRBJ2-7	-	CASSRTGQRSYEQYF	TGTGCCAGCAGTAGAACGGGACAGCGCTCCTACGAGCAGTACTTC
TRBV11-1	TRBD2	TRBJ2-1	-	CASSLELVGGVNEQFF	TGTGCCAGCAGCTTAGAGCTGGTGGGAGGGGTCAATGAGCAGTTCTTC
TRBV3-1/TRBV3-2	-	TRBJ2-1	-	CASSPQYNEQFF	TGTGCCAGCAGCCCCCAGTACAATGAGCAGTTCTTC
TRBV19	-	TRBJ1-4	-	CASSPLGGRGEKLFF	TGTGCCAGTAGTCCATTAGGAGGGAGGGGAGAAAAACTGTTTTTT
TRBV30	-	TRBJ1-2	-	CAWINGGGGYTF	TGTGCCTGGATAAACGGAGGAGGAGGCTACACCTTC
TRBV9	-	TRBJ1-2	-	CASSVAGGYGYTF	TGTGCCAGCAGCGTAGCAGGAGGATATGGCTACACCTTC
TRBV5-1	-	TRBJ1-3	-	CASSQPQGGGNTIYF	TGCGCCAGCAGCCAACCTCAGGGTGGAGGAAACACCATATATTTT
TRBV15	TRBD2	TRBJ2-6	-	CATGTSAEITGANVLTF	TGTGCCACCGGAACTAGCGCCGAAATCACTGGGGCCAACGTCCTGACTTTC
TRBV6-6	TRBD2	TRBJ2-4	-	CASSPPGLAALAKNIQYF	TGTGCCAGCAGTCCCCCTGGACTAGCGGCACTAGCCAAAAACATTCAGTACTTC
TRBV10-2	-	TRBJ1-1	-	CASTGGGPEAFF	TGCGCCAGCACTGGGGGGGGCCCTGAAGCTTTCTTT
TRBV21-1	-	TRBJ1-4	-	CASPYLGGDRDEKLFF	TGTGCCAGCCCTTACCTTGGAGGGGACAGGGATGAAAAACTGTTTTTT
TRBV30	TRBD2	TRBJ2-2	-	CAWRGGRGTGELFF	TGTGCCTGGAGGGGCGGGAGGGGTACCGGGGAGCTGTTTTTT
TRBV6-5	-	TRBJ1-3	few	CASSPQGTGNTIYF	TGTGCCAGCAGCCCACAGGGTACTGGAAACACCATATATTTT
TRBV30	TRBD2	TRBJ2-7	-	CAWSARTSGRYEQYF	TGTGCCTGGAGTGCTAGGACTAGCGGGAGGTACGAGCAGTACTTC
TRBV30	TRBD2	TRBJ2-5	-	CACRTSGVGLGRETQYF	TGTGCCTGCCGGACTAGCGGAGTGGGTCTAGGGAGGGAGACCCAGTACTTC
TRBV13	TRBD2	TRBJ2-3	-	CASSLGGRGTDTQYF	TGTGCCAGCAGCTTAGGCGGGAGGGGCACAGATACGCAGTATTTT
TRBV11-2	-	TRBJ1-3	-	CASSSRLGSSGNTIYF	TGTGCCAGCAGTTCTCGTTTGGGGAGCTCTGGAAACACCATATATTTT
TRBV7-9	-	TRBJ1-2	-	CASSGSGGEGYTF	TGTGCCAGCAGTGGATCGGGGGGCGAAGGCTACACCTTC
TRBV5-1	-	TRBJ2-7	-	CASSYNRESHEQYF	TGCGCCAGCAGCTACAACAGGGAGAGCCACGAGCAGTACTTC
TRBV6-5	TRBD1	TRBJ2-7	-	CASSPGQGAREQYF	TGTGCCAGCAGTCCGGGACAGGGGGCGCGGGAGCAGTACTTC
TRBV29-1	TRBD2	TRBJ2-3	once	CSVEEQGSGSTDTQYF	TGCAGCGTTGAAGAGCAGGGTAGCGGGAGCACAGATACGCAGTATTTT
TRBV10-1	-	TRBJ2-7	-	CASSSLLLRDEQYF	TGCGCCAGCAGTTCTTTATTGCTTCGGGACGAGCAGTACTTC